The present T cell receptor beta chain was sequenced within a study of blood T cell repertoires in COVID-19. Study as a whole: Samples came from the United States, Italy and Spain, spanning acute and convalescent COVID-19. The analysed material was cDNA or gDNA that came from T cells, B-cell-depleted T cells, or PBMCs.

Original data processing: Amplification of reference gene primers provided the estimated nucleated cell counts. The protocol was immunoSEQ multiplex PCR, while the TCRdb copy is restricted to in-frame clones and leaves out a portion. V and J calls plus clone size are reproduced from that table; the DNA served to infer D and trimming. The sample has approximately 390,000 clones, 90% seen once; the top ten hold around 6.3%. This clonotype was sampled from a man aged 18 to 30 with active or convalescent COVID-19. Sequenced sample: peripheral blood.

In DNA, the CDR3 is TGTGCCAGTAGTATACTAGATACGCAGTATTTT. Translated: CASSILDTQYF. V usage is TRBV19 and J usage is TRBJ2-3; D is ambiguous. Germline assignment: CDR1 LNHDA and CDR2 SQIVND (reference sequence). The V gene lost 2 bases and the J gene lost 5 bases, with 2 bases spanning the gap. This CDR3 has 11 residues.